The entry that follows covers one T cell receptor beta chain sequence. What it binds is not known. 5'RACE template switching with UMIs produced the TCR beta cDNA. TCRdb re-called the 5' RACE reads, yielding one record per CDR3 amino acid sequence without DNA. This sample's table has roughly 390,000 distinct CDR3 sequences. This record comes from a study of T cells expressing NK-cell markers. Background on the study: Repertoire data for TCR beta were derived from sorted T cells (CD3+CD56+NKG2C+, CD3+CD56+NKG2C- and CD3+CD56-NKG2C+). Overall study findings and caveats: Similarly, these clonotypes led the CD3+CD56-NKG2C+ fraction as well in a handful of donors. HCMV specificity was not established for the expanded NKG2C+ T cell clones.

Germline loops: CDR1 MNHNS, CDR2 SASEGT. CDR3 length equals 15 residues. This sequence joins TRBV6-1 and TRBJ1-5; TCRdb gives TRBD1 as the D gene, but with no DNA this cannot be confirmed. The receptor was isolated from a man between 18 and 69 years old in good health. Material: blood T cells: a sorted CD56 or NKG2C T cell subset, CD4+ or CD8+ T cells, or bulk PBMC T cells (not recorded which). The CDR3 loop is CASSVGTGGGRPQHF.